These 8 T cell receptor beta chains were all obtained from the same sample, sequenced in a study of T cell responses to AZD1222 COVID-19 vaccine. Repertoires were generated with immunoSEQ multiplex PCR, while TCRdb's copy carries only in-frame clones and drops some. The table records 150,000 or so clones, about 92% of them present only once. This specimen consisted of peripheral blood, obtained 28 days after the second AZD1222 dose. These TCRs come from an adult who received the AZD1222 COVID-19 vaccine.

The chain recombines TRBV9 with TRBJ1-1, with 7 nucleotides matching TRBD1. Germline V CDR1 and CDR2: SGDLS, YYNGEE. With 3 bases clipped from V and 1 base from J, the junction kept 6 bases outside the gene matches. This CDR3 contains 15 residues. The CDR3, as DNA: TGTGCCAGCAGCGCGGAAAGGGGGCGGAACACTGAAGCTTTCTTT. This gives the protein CASSAERGRNTEAFF.

J is TRBJ1-2 and V is TRBV3-1 (or the pseudogene TRBV3-2); weak D call: TRBD1 (5 bases). Trimming removed 5 bases at V and 3 bases at J, with 10 bases between. Germline-derived CDR1 and CDR2 are LGHDT and YNNKEL (reference sequence). This CDR3 contains 13 residues. CDR3 loop: CASSSRTHYGYTF. CDR3 nucleotides: TGTGCCAGCAGCTCCCGGACACACTATGGCTACACCTTC.

In nucleotides, the CDR3 is TGTGCCAGCAGTTACCCCGGGGGGGACGGGAGGGCCCATGAGCAGTTCTTC. It is translated as CASSYPGGDGRAHEQFF. The rearrangement joins TRBV6-2 or TRBV6-3 to TRBJ2-1; TRBD2 aligns across 8 bases. V trimming: 2 bases; J trimming: 8 bases; junction bases outside the gene matches: 14. CDR1 MNHEY and CDR2 SVGEGT come from the germline V gene. CDR3 length: 17 residues.

V and J are TRBV9 and TRBJ2-7, with a tentative D call TRBD1 (6 bases). Germline CDR1 SGDLS, CDR2 YYNGEE. V was trimmed by 2 bases and J by 1 base, leaving 13 bases between them. The CDR3 runs 15 residues. CDR3 residues: CASSVHGGASYEQYF. In DNA, the CDR3 is TGTGCCAGCAGCGTCCATGGGGGCGCGTCCTACGAGCAGTACTTC.

The chain joins TRBV5-1 to TRBJ2-7; D may be TRBD1 or TRBD2 (7 bases each). V shed 0 bases and J shed 7 bases, with 17 bases lying between them. The length of the CDR3 is 15 residues. Germline CDR1 is SGHRS and CDR2 is YFSETQ. In nucleotides, the CDR3 is TGCGCCAGCAGCTTGGGGCCCCGACAGGGAGGGGAGCAGTACTTC. Amino acids: CASSLGPRQGGEQYF.

Points on this clone: One junction end does not reproduce the germline sequence, and a read error may be involved. V gene TRBV7-3 combines with J gene TRBJ2-2, with D perhaps given as TRBD1 or TRBD2 (5 bases each). The CDR3 runs 13 residues. Germline V CDR1 and CDR2: SGHTA, FQGTGA. CDR3 coding DNA: TGTGCCAGCAGCCCAGGACACCTCGGGGAACTGTTTTTT. Encoded protein: CASSPGHLGELFF.

This clone appeared a single time. The J gene is TRBJ1-3, the V gene TRBV19, with D hard to call. CDR1 and CDR2 from the germline V gene are LNHDA and SQIVND (reference sequence). This CDR3 is built from 15 residues. Trimming cost V 6 bases and J 0 bases, with 12 bases left between them. For the CDR3, the DNA is TGTGCCAGTAGCGAGGGAGGATCCTCTGGAAACACCATATATTTT. Translating gives CASSEGGSSGNTIYF.

The table lists this clone with a count of one. Other DNA sequences in this sample translate to the same CDR3. The chain uses TRBV5-1 and TRBJ1-3; a possible D gene is TRBD1 (5 bases). The germline V and J ends were trimmed by 0 bases and 2 bases, with 9 bases remaining between them. The CDR3 loop spans 15 amino acids. Germline V CDR1 and CDR2: SGHRS, YFSETQ. CDR3: CASSLAGTPGNTIYF. The CDR3 nucleotides are TGCGCCAGCAGCTTGGCCGGGACTCCTGGAAACACCATATATTTT.